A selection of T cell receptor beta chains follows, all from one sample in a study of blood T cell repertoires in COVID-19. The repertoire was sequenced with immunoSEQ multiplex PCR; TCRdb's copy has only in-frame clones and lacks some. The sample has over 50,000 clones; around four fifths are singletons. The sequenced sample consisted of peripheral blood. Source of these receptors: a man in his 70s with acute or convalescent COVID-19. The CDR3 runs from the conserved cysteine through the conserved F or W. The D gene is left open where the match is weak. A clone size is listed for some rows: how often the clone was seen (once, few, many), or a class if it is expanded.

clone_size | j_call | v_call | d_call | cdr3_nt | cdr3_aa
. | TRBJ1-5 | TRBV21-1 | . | TGTGCCAGCAGCAAAGCCCTCGGACAGGTACGATTCGAAGATCAGCCCCAGCATTTT | CASSKALGQVRFEDQPQHF
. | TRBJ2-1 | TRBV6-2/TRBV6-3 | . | TGTGCCAGCAGTTATATCCAGGGTCGGTCAGCTACAAAGGATGAGCAGTTCTTC | CASSYIQGRSATKDEQFF
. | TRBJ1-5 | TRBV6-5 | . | TGTGCCAGCAGTTACTCACCAGGGGAACTTAATCAGCCCCAGCATTTT | CASSYSPGELNQPQHF
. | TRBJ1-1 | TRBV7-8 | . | TGTGCCAGCAGCTTACAGGAAAGTAACACTGAAGCTTTCTTT | CASSLQESNTEAFF
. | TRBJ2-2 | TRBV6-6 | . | TGTGCCAGCAGTTACCGTCCCGGGGAGCTGTTTTTT | CASSYRPGELFF
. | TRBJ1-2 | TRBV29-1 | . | TGCAGCGTTGAGGAGCACTTCGAGTTC | CSVEEHFEF
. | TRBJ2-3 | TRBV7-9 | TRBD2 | TGTGCCAGCGGGGTTAGCGGGGGGACAGATACGCAGTATTTT | CASGVSGGTDTQYF
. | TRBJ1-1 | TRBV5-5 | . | TGTGCCAGCAGGAAGACAGCGATGAACACTGAAGCTTTCTTT | CASRKTAMNTEAFF
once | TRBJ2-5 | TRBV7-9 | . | TGTGCCAGCAGCCAGGGGTACAGGCGTCAAGAGACCCAGTACTTC | CASSQGYRRQETQYF
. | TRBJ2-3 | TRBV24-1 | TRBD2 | TGTGCCACCAGTGATTCCCGACTAGCGGGGGGAGGTACGCAGTATTTT | CATSDSRLAGGGTQYF
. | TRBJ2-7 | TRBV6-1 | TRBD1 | TGTGCCAGCAGTGAAGGTTCCGACAGGGACGAGCAGTACTTC | CASSEGSDRDEQYF
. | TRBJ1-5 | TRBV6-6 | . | TGTGCCAGCAGTTACGGCCCGGGGCAGCCCCAGCATTTT | CASSYGPGQPQHF
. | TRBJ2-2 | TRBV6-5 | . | TGTGCCACCCCGGCGGGACCTGGTGGCGAGGAGCTGTTTTTT | CATPAGPGGEELFF
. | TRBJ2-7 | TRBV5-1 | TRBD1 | TGCGCCAGCAGCTCCGGGACAGGGGGGCTCTACGAGCAGTACTTC | CASSSGTGGLYEQYF
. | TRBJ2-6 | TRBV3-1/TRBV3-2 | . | TGTGCCAGCAGCAGCCACCAGGGGCGGGCGTCTGGGGCCAACGTCCTGACTTTC | CASSSHQGRASGANVLTF
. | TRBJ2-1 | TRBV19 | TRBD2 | TGTGCCAGTAGTATGCGGAGGCTAGCGGGGTCCTACAATGAGCAGTTCTTC | CASSMRRLAGSYNEQFF
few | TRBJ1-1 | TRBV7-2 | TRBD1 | TGTGCCAGCAGCTTCGCAGGGGGGTTGGCTTTGAACACTGAAGCTTTCTTT | CASSFAGGLALNTEAFF
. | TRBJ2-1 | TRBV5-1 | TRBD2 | TGCGCCAGCAGCTCATCCGGGACTAGCTCCCTCAATGAGCAGTTCTTC | CASSSSGTSSLNEQFF
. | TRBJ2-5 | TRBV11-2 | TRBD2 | TGTGCCAGCAGCCCGACTAGCGGGGGAGAGACCCAGTACTTC | CASSPTSGGETQYF
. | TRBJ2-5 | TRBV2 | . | TGTGCCAGCAGGGATTGGGGGGGGCGACAAGAGACCCAGTACTTC | CASRDWGGRQETQYF
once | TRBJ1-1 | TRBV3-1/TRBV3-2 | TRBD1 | TGTGCCAGCAGCCTCTACTCGGGACAGAAGAATCCTGAAGCTTTCTTT | CASSLYSGQKNPEAFF
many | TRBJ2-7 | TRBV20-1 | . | TGCAGTGGGCAGGGTGCCTACGAGCAGTACTTC | CSGQGAYEQYF
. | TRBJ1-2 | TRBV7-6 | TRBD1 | TGTGCCAGCAGCCCTAATCGGGGGACAGGTCCTAACTATGGCTACACCTTC | CASSPNRGTGPNYGYTF